Listed below are T cell receptor beta chains from one sample, sequenced in a study of T-cell memory formation after mild COVID-19. TCRdb re-called the 5' RACE reads with MiXCR, one entry per CDR3 protein. The profile covers a few hundred thousand distinct CDR3 sequences, with about a sixth appearing a single time and 20% to 25% taken by the ten largest. Source material: PBMCs or a T cell subset sorted from them (not recorded which). These receptors were collected from a man aged 18 to 29 who had mild COVID-19 (a few samples of this study predate the infection). Cell type and time point are not known. Each CDR3 is given with its conserved first and last residue. The D gene is left open where the match is weak. Some rows mark clone size as missing; the rest say once, few, many or name a class of expanded clone.

length,D,J,size,V,CDR3,DNA
13,.,TRBJ2-4,few,TRBV5-1,CASSSEGEIIQYF,TGCGCCAGCAGCTCGGAGGGGGAAATCATTCAGTACTTC
14,.,TRBJ1-3,.,TRBV12-3/TRBV12-4,CASSDRGSGNTIYF,TGTGCCAGCAGTGACCGGGGTTCTGGAAACACCATATATTTT
16,TRBD1,TRBJ2-5,many,TRBV12-5,CASGVGTGAPEETQYF,TGTGCTAGTGGCGTGGGGACAGGGGCTCCGGAAGAGACCCAGTACTTC
15,TRBD1,TRBJ2-3,few,TRBV7-9,CASSRPGQATDTQYF,TGTGCCAGCAGTCGCCCGGGACAGGCCACAGATACGCAGTATTTT
13,.,TRBJ1-1,few,TRBV27,CASSRPDGREAFF,TGTGCCAGCAGTCGCCCGGACGGCAGGGAAGCTTTCTTT
14,.,TRBJ1-2,few,TRBV6-5,CASSYSRGRQGYTF,TGTGCCAGCAGTTACTCGCGGGGGAGGCAAGGCTACACCTTC
14,TRBD2,TRBJ2-3,many,TRBV12-3/TRBV12-4,CASSPGGGADTQYF,TGTGCCAGCAGCCCCGGGGGGGGAGCTGATACGCAGTATTTT
13,.,TRBJ2-4,.,TRBV4-1,CASSQDLSNIQYF,TGCGCCAGCAGCCAAGATTTAAGTAACATTCAGTACTTC
14,.,TRBJ2-5,.,TRBV7-2,CASSPNLVGETQYF,TGTGCCAGCAGCCCCAATTTAGTGGGAGAGACCCAGTACTTC
13,.,TRBJ2-1,.,TRBV12-3/TRBV12-4,CASRPRDDNEQFF,TGTGCCAGCAGGCCCCGGGATGACAATGAGCAGTTCTTC
15,.,TRBJ1-6,.,TRBV28,CASSFGGLRNSPLHF,TGTGCCAGCAGTTTCGGTGGGCTTAGAAATTCACCCCTCCACTTT
13,.,TRBJ2-2,.,TRBV5-1,CARPYPFTGELFF,TGCGCCAGACCTTACCCTTTTACCGGGGAGCTGTTTTTT
16,.,TRBJ2-2,.,TRBV7-9,CASTKLQGVHTGELFF,TGTGCCAGTACAAAACTACAGGGAGTTCACACCGGGGAGCTGTTTTTT